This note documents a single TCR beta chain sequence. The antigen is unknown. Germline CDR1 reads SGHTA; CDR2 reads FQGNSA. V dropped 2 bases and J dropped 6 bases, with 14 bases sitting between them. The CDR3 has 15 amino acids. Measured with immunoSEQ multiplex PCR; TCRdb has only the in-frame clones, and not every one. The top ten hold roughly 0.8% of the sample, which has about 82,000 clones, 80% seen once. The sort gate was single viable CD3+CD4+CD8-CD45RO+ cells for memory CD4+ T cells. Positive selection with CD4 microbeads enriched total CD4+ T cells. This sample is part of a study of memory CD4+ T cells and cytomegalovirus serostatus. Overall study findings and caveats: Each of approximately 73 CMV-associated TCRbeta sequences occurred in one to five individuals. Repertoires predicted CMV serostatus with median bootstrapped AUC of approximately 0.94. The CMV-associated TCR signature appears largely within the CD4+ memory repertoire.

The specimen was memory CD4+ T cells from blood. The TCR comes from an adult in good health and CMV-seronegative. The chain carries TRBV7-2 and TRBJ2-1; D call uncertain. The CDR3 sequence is CASSLTGVSFNEQFF. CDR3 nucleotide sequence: TGTGCCAGCAGCTTAACTGGGGTATCGTTCAATGAGCAGTTCTTC.